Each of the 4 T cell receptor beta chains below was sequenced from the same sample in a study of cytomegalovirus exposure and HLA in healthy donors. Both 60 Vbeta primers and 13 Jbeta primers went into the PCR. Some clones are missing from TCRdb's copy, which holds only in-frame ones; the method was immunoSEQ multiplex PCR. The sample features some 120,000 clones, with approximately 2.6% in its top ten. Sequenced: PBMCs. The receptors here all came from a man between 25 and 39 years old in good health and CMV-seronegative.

The CDR3 loop reads CASSQGAPGELFF. For the CDR3, the DNA is TGCGCCAGTTCACAGGGGGCCCCCGGGGAGCTGTTTTTT. The chain recombines TRBV5-1 with TRBJ2-2, with 9 bases aligning to TRBD1. V trimming: 8 bases; J trimming: 6 bases; junction bases outside the gene matches: 5. The CDR3 length is 13 residues. CDR1 and CDR2 from the germline V gene are SGHRS and YFSETQ.

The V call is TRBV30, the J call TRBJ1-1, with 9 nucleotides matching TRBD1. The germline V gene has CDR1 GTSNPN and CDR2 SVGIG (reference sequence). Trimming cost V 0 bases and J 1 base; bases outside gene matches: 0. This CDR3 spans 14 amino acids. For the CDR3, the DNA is TGTGCCTGGAGTGTGGGACAGGGGAACACTGAAGCTTTCTTT. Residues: CAWSVGQGNTEAFF.

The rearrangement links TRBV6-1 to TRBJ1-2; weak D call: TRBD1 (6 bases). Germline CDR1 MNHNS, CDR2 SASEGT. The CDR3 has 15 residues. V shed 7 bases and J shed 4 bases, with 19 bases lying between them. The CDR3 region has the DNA TGTGCCAGCACGCTTGGGGACACTTCGGGCTATGGCTACACCTTC. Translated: CASTLGDTSGYGYTF.

CDR3 in DNA: TGTGCCAGTAGTGTCGGAGTGACCTACGAGCAGTACTTC. This sequence encodes CASSVGVTYEQYF. This chain joins TRBV19 and TRBJ2-7; no firm D call. Trimming took off 5 bases at V and 2 bases at J, with 10 bases between the two ends. The CDR3 is 13 amino acids. The V gene's germline CDR1 is LNHDA and CDR2 SQIVND (reference sequence).